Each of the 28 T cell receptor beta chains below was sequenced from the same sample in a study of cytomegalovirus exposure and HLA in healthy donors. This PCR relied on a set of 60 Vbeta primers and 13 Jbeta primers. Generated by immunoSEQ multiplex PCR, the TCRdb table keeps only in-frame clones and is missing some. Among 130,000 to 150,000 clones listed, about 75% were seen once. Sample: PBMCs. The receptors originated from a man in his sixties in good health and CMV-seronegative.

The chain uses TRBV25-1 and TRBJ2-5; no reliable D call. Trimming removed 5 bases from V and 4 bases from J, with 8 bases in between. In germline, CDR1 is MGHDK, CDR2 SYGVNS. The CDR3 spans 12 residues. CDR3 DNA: TGTGCCAGCAGTAATGAGGTAGAGACCCAGTACTTC. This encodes CASSNEVETQYF.

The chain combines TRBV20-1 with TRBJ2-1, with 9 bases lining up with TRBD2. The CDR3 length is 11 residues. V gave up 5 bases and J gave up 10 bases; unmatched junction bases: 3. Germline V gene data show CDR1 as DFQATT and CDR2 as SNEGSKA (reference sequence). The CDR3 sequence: CSARSGREQFF. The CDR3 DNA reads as TGCAGTGCTCGTAGCGGGAGAGAGCAGTTCTTC.

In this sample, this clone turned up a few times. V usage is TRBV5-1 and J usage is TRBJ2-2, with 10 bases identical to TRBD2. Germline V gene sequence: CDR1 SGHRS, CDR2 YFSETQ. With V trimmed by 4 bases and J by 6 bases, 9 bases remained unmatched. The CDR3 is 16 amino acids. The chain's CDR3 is CASSPGVAGGSGELFF. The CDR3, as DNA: TGCGCCAGCAGCCCCGGGGTAGCGGGAGGATCCGGGGAGCTGTTTTTT.

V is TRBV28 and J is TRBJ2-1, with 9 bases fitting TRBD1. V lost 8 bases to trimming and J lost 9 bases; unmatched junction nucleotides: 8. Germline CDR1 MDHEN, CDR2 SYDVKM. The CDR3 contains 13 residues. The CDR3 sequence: CASPRTGAAEQFF. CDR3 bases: TGTGCCAGCCCAAGGACAGGGGCGGCTGAGCAGTTCTTC.

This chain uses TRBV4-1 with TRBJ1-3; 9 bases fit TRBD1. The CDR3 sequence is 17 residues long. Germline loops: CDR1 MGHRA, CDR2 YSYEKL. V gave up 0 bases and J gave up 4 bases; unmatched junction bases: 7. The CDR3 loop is CASSQERDRAEGNTIYF. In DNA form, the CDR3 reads TGCGCCAGCAGCCAAGAAAGGGACAGGGCGGAGGGAAACACCATATATTTT.

The CDR3 sequence: CASSVNPLGSVNEQYF. The CDR3 bases are TGTGCCAGCAGCGTTAACCCCCTTGGCAGCGTAAACGAGCAGTACTTC. The chain uses TRBV9 and TRBJ2-7, with D unclear. V dropped 2 bases and J dropped 5 bases, with 20 bases sitting between them. Germline values: CDR1 SGDLS, CDR2 YYNGEE. The CDR3 has 16 amino acids.

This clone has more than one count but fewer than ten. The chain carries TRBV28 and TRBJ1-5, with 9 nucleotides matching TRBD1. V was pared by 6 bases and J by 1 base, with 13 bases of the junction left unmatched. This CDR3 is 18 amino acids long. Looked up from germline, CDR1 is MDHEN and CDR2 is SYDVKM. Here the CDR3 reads CASRDPGTGRGSNQPQHF. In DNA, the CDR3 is TGTGCCAGCAGGGACCCCGGGACAGGGCGGGGGAGCAATCAGCCCCAGCATTTT.

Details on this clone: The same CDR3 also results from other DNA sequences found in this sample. CDR3 region: CSARDTYEQYF. Written as DNA, the CDR3 is TGCAGTGCTAGAGACACCTACGAGCAGTACTTC. The chain uses TRBV20-1 and TRBJ2-7; no clear D. Germline CDR1 is DFQATT and CDR2 is SNEGSKA (reference sequence). The CDR3 is 11 amino acids. V lost 0 bases and J 2 bases, leaving 2 bases between the germline ends.

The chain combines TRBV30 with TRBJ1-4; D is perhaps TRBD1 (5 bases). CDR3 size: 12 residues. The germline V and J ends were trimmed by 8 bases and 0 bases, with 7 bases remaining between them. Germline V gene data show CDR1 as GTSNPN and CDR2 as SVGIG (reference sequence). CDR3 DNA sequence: TGTGCCACAGGAACAACTAATGAAAAACTGTTTTTT. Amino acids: CATGTTNEKLFF.

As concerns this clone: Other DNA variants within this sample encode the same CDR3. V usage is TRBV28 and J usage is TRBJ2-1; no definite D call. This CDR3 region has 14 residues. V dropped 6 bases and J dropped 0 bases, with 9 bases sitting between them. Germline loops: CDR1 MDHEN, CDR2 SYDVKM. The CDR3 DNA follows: TGTGCCAGCAGGGCGGCTAGCTCCTACAATGAGCAGTTCTTC. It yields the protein CASRAASSYNEQFF.

CDR3 sequence: CASSLGQANTGELFF. In nucleotides, the CDR3 is TGTGCCAGCAGTTTAGGACAGGCGAACACCGGGGAGCTGTTTTTT. The chain carries TRBV7-3 and TRBJ2-2, with TRBD1 matching 7 bases. The CDR3 is 15 residues long. Looked up from germline, CDR1 is SGHTA and CDR2 is FQGTGA. V lost 6 bases to trimming and J lost 0 bases; unmatched junction nucleotides: 4.

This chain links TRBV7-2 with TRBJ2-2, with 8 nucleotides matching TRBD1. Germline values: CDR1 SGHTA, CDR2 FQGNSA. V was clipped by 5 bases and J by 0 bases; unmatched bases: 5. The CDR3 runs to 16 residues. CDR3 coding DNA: TGTGCCAGCAGCAGGAGGGGACAGGCGAACACCGGGGAGCTGTTTTTT. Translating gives CASSRRGQANTGELFF. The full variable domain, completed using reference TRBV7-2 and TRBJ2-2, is GAGVSQSPSNKVTEKGKDVELRCDPISGHTALYWYRQSLGQGLEFLIYFQGNSAPDKSGLPSDRFSAERTGGSVSTLTIQRTQQEDSAVYLCASSRRGQANTGELFFGEGSRLTVL.

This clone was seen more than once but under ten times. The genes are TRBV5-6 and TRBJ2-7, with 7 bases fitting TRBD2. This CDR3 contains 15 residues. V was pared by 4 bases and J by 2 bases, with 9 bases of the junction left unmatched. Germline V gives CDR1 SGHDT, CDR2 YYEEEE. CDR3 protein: CASSPRGDETYEQYF. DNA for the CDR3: TGTGCCAGCAGCCCCCGGGGGGACGAAACCTACGAGCAGTACTTC.

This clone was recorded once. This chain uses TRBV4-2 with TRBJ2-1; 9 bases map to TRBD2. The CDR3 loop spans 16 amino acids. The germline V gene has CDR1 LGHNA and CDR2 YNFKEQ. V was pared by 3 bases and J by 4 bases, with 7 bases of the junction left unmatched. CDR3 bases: TGTGCCAGCAGCCAGGAGAGCGGGGGGCATTACAATGAGCAGTTCTTC. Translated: CASSQESGGHYNEQFF.

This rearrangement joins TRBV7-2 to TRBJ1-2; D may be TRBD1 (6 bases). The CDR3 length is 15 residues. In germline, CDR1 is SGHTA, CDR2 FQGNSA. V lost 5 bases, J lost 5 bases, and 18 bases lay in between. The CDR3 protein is CASSPTGRGTYGYTF. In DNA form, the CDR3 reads TGTGCCAGCAGCCCGACCGGCAGGGGTACTTATGGCTACACCTTC.

The CDR3 DNA reads TGTGCCAGCGCCCCCGACAGCGACTATGGCTACACCTTC. It yields the protein CASAPDSDYGYTF. The chain has TRBV28 and TRBJ1-2, with D tentatively TRBD1 (5 bases). Trimming took 8 bases from V and 3 from J, leaving 13 bases between them. The CDR3 covers 13 residues. Germline V lookup: CDR1 MDHEN, CDR2 SYDVKM.

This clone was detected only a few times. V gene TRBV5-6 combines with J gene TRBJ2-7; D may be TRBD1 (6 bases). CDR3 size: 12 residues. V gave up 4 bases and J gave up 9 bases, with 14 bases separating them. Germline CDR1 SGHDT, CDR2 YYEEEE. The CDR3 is CASSAQGRGQYF. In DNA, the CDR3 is TGTGCCAGCAGCGCACAGGGTAGGGGGCAGTACTTC.

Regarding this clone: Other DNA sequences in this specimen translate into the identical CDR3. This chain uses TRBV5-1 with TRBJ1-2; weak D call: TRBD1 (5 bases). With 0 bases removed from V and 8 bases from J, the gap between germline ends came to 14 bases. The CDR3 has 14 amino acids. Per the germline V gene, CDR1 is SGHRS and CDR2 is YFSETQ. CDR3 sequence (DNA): TGCGCCAGCAGCTTGGGCCAGGGAGGTTACGGCTACACCTTC. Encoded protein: CASSLGQGGYGYTF.

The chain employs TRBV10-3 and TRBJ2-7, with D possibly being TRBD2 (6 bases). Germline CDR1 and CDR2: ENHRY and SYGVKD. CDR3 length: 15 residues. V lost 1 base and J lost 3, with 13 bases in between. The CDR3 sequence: CAISEFSGGDYEQYF. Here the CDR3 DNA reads TGTGCCATCAGTGAGTTTAGCGGAGGGGACTACGAGCAGTACTTC.

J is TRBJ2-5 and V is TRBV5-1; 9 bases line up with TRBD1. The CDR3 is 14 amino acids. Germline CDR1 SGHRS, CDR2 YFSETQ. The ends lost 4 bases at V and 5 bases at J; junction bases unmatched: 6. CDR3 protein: CASSVDRGAETQYF. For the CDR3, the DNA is TGCGCCAGCAGCGTGGACAGGGGAGCCGAGACCCAGTACTTC. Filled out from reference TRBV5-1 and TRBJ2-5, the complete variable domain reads KAGVTQTPRYLIKTRGQQVTLSCSPISGHRSVSWYQQTPGQGLQFLFEYFSETQRNKGNFPGRFSGRQFSNSRSEMNVSTLELGDSALYLCASSVDRGAETQYFGPGTRLLVL.

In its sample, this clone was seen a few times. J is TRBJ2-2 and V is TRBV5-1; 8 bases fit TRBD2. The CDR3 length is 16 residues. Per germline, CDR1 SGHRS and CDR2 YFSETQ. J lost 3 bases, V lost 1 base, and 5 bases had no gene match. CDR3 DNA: TGCGCCAGCAGCTTGAAGAGTAGCGGGGACACCGGGGAGCTGTTTTTT. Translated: CASSLKSSGDTGELFF.

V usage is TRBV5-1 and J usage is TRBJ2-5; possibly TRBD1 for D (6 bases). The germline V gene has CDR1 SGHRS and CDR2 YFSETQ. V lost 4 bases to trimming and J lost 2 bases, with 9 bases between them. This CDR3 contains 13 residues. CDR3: CASSTGQQETQYF. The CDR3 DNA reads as TGCGCCAGCAGCACCGGACAGCAAGAGACCCAGTACTTC.

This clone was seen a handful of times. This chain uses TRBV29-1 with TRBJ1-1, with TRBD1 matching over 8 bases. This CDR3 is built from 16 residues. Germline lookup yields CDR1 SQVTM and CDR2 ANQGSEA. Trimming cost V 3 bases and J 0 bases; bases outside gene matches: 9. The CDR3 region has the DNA TGCAGCGTTGAGGTCAGGGGGCGAACCATGAACACTGAAGCTTTCTTT. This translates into CSVEVRGRTMNTEAFF.

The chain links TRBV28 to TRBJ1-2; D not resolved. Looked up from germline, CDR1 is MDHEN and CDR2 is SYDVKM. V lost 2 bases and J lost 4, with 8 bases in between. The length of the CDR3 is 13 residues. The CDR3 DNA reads TGTGCCAGCAGTTTAGAGGCCGGCTATGGCTACACCTTC. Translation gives CASSLEAGYGYTF.

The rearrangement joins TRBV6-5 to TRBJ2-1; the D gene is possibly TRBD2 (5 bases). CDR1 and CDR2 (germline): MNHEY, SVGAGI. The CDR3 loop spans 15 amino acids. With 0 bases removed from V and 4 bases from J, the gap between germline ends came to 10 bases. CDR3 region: CASSYSGSEYNEQFF. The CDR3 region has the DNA TGTGCCAGCAGTTACTCGGGGAGCGAGTACAATGAGCAGTTCTTC.

CDR3: CASSSTPGQGNSPLHF. DNA for the CDR3: TGTGCCAGCAGTTCTACTCCGGGACAGGGCAATTCACCCCTCCACTTT. The gene calls are TRBV27 and TRBJ1-6; 9 bases fit TRBD1. Unmatched junction bases numbered 8, after V lost 4 bases and J lost 7 bases. CDR1 and CDR2 from the germline V gene are MNHEY and SMNVEV (reference sequence). This CDR3 comprises 16 residues.

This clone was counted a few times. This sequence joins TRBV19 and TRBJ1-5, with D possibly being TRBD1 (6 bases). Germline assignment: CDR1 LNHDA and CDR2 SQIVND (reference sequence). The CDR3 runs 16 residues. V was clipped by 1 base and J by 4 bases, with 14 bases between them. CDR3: CASSIGSDSRNQPQHF. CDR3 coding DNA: TGTGCCAGTAGTATAGGTTCGGACAGTCGGAATCAGCCCCAGCATTTT.

The CDR3 reads CASGLVRGGYTF. CDR3 in DNA: TGTGCTAGTGGTTTGGTCCGGGGTGGCTACACCTTC. This chain uses TRBV12-5 with TRBJ1-2; D is undetermined. Per the germline V gene, CDR1 is LGHNT and CDR2 is FRNRAP. The length of the CDR3 is 12 residues. V was clipped by 0 bases and J by 7 bases, with 6 bases between them. The variable domain in full, completed from reference TRBV12-5 and TRBJ1-2, reads DARVTQTPRHKVTEMGQEVTMRCQPILGHNTVFWYRQTMMQGLELLAYFRNRAPLDDSGMPKDRFSAEMPDATLATLKIQPSEPRDSAVYFCASGLVRGGYTFGSGTRLTVV.